The sequence of this TCR beta chain was determined in a study of blood T cell repertoires in COVID-19. The CDR3 is 15 amino acids. CDR1 and CDR2 (germline): SEHNR, FQNEAQ (reference sequence). Trimming removed 1 base from V and 5 bases from J, with 14 bases in between. Clones were sequenced by immunoSEQ multiplex PCR, and TCRdb holds only the in-frame ones, with some missing. Counted here are approximately 150,000 clones, more than 70% occurring once; the ten biggest clones make up around 1.6%. Input material: peripheral blood. The chain carries TRBV7-9 and TRBJ1-1; a weak D match, TRBD1 (6 bases). The sequence was collected from a human donor in a cohort sampled during active COVID-19. CDR3 sequence: CASSLEGRGGTEAFF. The CDR3 DNA reads TGTGCCAGCAGCTTAGAAGGCAGGGGTGGAACTGAAGCTTTCTTT. The full variable domain, completed using reference TRBV7-9 and TRBJ1-1, is DTGVSQNPRHKITKRGQNVTFRCDPISEHNRLYWYRQTLGQGPEFLTYFQNEAQLEKSRLLSDRFSAERPKGSFSTLEIQRTEQGDSAMYLCASSLEGRGGTEAFFGQGTRLTVV.